Listed below are T cell receptor beta chains from one sample, sequenced in a study of blood T cell repertoires in COVID-19. Libraries were prepared by immunoSEQ multiplex PCR; TCRdb keeps only in-frame clonotypes and omits some of them. The sample comprises under 200,000 clones, 86% of which are singletons, and about 0.98% rests with the top ten. Sample: peripheral blood. Source of these receptors: a man aged 18 to 35 with acute or convalescent COVID-19. CDR3s include the opening cysteine and the closing phenylalanine or tryptophan.

V | CDR3
TRBV6-5 | CASTLGTGRSPLHF
TRBV7-9 | CASSRQRDTQYF
TRBV5-4 | CASSSGTGAGSYNEQFF
TRBV5-5 | CASSLARQTSYEQYF
TRBV18 | CASSRPDRDYGYTF
TRBV19 | CASSWGEMNTEAFF
TRBV28 | CASNRGTDSPLHF
TRBV9 | CASSYSGGAAGELFF
TRBV6-4 | CASSDLAGTDTQYF
TRBV3-1/TRBV3-2 | CASSQATGPYEQYF
TRBV5-1 | CASSPNPTGRQETQYF
TRBV15 | CATSRVRQGNTEAFF
TRBV2 | CASSEAEVDGYTF
TRBV30 | CAWREGTGNTGELFF
TRBV4-1 | CASSQAQDGVYEQYF
TRBV5-1 | CASSLRQGPIYGYTF
TRBV7-8 | CASSLGEGGTYEQYF
TRBV24-1 | CATSDFQGTGELFF
TRBV28 | CASLAALAGLSSPLHF
TRBV12-3/TRBV12-4 | CASSRQETQYF
TRBV11-3 | CASSADREMSNEQFF
TRBV12-3/TRBV12-4 | CASRQVMNTEAFF
TRBV5-1 | CASSLATWSDTIYF
TRBV6-6 | CATGQGAREKLFF
TRBV5-4 | CASSLRQGDGYTF
TRBV6-5 | CASTPQGLHSPLHF
TRBV6-1 | CASSETGARLNSPLHF
TRBV30 | CACNPRRGPDNEQFF
TRBV29-1 | CSGRRGEKLFF
TRBV2 | CASKESGANVLTF
TRBV30 | CAWRKPGLDHEQYF
TRBV2 | CASKTQGLNSPLHF
TRBV7-2 | CASSLGRSGLPDTQYF
TRBV14 | CASSQDLLVREQYF
TRBV12-3/TRBV12-4 | CASSRNRVGQFF
TRBV4-1 | CASSQAGGLPLVPGNTIYF
TRBV11-2 | CASSLRGGRNNEQFF
TRBV30 | CAWSGRLAALTDTQYF
TRBV20-1 | CSASLAGIRNEQFF
TRBV6-2/TRBV6-3 | CASSQYSGEKLFF
TRBV19 | CASSTSSNPYEQYF
TRBV3-1/TRBV3-2 | CASSQASSGGAYEQYF
TRBV12-3/TRBV12-4 | CASSRQGHQPQHF
TRBV5-1 | CASSLVVRGLSSYNEQFF
TRBV6-5 | CASRDSWGGELFF
TRBV6-1 | CASSEMNRVPEETGNTIYF
TRBV29-1 | CSVSGRANEKLFF
TRBV11-2 | CASSPGSNEQFF
TRBV14 | CASRKRGNTDTQYF
TRBV28 | CASRPLTDYNSPLHF
TRBV9 | CASSPQGVNTEAFF
TRBV4-1 | CASSQAVAGGHTGELFF
TRBV18 | CASSPGQVSGNTIYF
TRBV7-9 | CASSLNRGAGETQYF
TRBV30 | CAWSVSPLYEQYF